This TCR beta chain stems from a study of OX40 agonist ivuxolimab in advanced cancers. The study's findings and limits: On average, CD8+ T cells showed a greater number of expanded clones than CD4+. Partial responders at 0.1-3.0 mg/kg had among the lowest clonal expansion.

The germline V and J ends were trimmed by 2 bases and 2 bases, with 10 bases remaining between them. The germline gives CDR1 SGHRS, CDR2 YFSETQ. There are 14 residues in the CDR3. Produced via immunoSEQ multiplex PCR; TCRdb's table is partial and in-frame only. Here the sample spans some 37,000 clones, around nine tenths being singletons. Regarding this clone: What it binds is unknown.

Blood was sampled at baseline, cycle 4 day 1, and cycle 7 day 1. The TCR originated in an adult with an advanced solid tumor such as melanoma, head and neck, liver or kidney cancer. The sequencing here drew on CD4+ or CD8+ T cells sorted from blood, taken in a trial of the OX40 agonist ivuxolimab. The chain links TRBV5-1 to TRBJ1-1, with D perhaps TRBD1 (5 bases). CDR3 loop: CASSLAGTNTEAFF. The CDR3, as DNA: TGCGCCAGCAGCTTAGCAGGGACCAACACTGAAGCTTTCTTT.